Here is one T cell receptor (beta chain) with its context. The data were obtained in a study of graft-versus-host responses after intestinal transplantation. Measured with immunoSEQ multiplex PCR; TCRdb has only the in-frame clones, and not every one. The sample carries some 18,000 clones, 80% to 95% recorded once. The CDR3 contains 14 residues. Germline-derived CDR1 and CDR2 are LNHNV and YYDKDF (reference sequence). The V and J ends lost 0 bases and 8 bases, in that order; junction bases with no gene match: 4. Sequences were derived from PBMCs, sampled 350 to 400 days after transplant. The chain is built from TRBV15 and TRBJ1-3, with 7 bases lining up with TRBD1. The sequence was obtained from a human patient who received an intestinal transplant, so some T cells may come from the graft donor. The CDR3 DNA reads TGTGCCACCAGCAGAGACAGGGGGACGGACACCATATATTTT. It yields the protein CATSRDRGTDTIYF.